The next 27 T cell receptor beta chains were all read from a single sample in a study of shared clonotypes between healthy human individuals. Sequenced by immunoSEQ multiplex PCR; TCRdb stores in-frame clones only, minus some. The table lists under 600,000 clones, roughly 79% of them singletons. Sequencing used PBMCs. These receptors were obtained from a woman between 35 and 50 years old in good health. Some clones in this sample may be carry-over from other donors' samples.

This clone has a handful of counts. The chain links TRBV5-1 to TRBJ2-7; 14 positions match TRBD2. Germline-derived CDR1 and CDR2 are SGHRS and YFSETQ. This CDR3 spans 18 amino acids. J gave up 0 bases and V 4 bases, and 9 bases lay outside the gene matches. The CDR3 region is CASSPGLAGGSFSYEQYF. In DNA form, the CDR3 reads TGCGCCAGCAGCCCTGGACTAGCGGGAGGCTCCTTCTCCTACGAGCAGTACTTC.

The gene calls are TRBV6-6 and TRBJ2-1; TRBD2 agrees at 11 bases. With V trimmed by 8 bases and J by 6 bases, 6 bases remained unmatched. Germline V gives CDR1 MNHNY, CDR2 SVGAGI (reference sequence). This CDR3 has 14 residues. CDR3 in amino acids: CASATSGSINEQFF. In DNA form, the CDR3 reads TGTGCCAGCGCAACTAGCGGGAGTATCAATGAGCAGTTCTTC.

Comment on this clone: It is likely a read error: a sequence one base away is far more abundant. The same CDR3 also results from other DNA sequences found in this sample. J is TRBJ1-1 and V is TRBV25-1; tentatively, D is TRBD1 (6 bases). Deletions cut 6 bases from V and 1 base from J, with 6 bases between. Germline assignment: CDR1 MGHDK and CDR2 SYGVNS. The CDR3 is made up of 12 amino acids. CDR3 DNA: TGTGCCAGCAGGGGACAGAACACTGAAGCTTTCTTT. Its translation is CASRGQNTEAFF.

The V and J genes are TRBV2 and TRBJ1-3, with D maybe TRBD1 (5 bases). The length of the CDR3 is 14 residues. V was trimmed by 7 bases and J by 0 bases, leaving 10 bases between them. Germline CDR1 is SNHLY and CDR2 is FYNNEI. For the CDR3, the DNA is TGTGCCAGCAAAGGGGTGTTCTCTGGAAACACCATATATTTT. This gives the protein CASKGVFSGNTIYF. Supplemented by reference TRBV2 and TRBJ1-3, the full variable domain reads EPEVTQTPSHQVTQMGQEVILRCVPISNHLYFYWYRQILGQKVEFLVSFYNNEISEKSEIFDDQFSVERPDGSNFTLKIRSTKLEDSAMYFCASKGVFSGNTIYFGEGSWLTVV.

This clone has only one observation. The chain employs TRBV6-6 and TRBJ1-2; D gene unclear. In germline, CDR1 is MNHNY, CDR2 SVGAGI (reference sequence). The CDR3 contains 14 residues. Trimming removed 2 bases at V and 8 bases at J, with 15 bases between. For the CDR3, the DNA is TGTGCCAGCAGTTACGAGCCGGTCGGGTTGGGCTACACCTTC. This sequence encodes CASSYEPVGLGYTF.

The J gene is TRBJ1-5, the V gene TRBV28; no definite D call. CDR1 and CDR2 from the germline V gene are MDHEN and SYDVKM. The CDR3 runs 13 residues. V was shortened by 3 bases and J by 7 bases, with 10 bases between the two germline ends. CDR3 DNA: TGTGCCAGCAGTTTTTTTGGCGTACAGCCCCAGCATTTT. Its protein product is CASSFFGVQPQHF.

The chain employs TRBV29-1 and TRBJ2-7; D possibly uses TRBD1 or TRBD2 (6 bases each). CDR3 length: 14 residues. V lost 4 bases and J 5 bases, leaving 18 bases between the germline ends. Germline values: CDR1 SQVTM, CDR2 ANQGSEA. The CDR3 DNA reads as TGCAGCGTTGGGGGCAGGGGAGGTTTGCACGAGCAGTACTTC. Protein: CSVGGRGGLHEQYF.

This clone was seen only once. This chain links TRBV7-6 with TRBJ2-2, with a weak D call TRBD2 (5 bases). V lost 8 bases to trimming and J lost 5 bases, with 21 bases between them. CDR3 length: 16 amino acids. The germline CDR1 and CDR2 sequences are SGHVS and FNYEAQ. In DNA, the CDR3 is TGTGCCAGCCGCCCTTTCGGCGGAGGCGATACCGGGGAGCTGTTTTTT. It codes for CASRPFGGGDTGELFF.

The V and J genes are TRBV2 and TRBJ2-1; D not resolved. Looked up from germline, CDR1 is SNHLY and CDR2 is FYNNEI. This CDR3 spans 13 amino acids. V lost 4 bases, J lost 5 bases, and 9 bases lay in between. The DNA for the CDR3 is TGTGCCAGCAGTGTACGACAAAACAATGAGCAGTTCTTC. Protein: CASSVRQNNEQFF.

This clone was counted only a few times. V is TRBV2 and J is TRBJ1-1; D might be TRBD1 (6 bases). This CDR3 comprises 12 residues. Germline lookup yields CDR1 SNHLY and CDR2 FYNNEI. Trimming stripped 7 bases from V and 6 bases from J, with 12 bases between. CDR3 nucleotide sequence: TGTGCCAGCAACAGGGAACCGCCTGAAGCTTTCTTT. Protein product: CASNREPPEAFF. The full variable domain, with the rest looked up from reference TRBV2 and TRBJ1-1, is EPEVTQTPSHQVTQMGQEVILRCVPISNHLYFYWYRQILGQKVEFLVSFYNNEISEKSEIFDDQFSVERPDGSNFTLKIRSTKLEDSAMYFCASNREPPEAFFGQGTRLTVV.

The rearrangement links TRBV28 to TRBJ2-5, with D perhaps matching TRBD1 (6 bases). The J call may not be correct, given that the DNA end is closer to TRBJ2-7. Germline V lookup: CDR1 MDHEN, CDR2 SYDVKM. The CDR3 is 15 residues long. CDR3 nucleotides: TGTGCCAGCAGTACCCGCACAGGGATCCTCTACGAGCAGTACTTC. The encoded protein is CASSTRTGILYEQYF.

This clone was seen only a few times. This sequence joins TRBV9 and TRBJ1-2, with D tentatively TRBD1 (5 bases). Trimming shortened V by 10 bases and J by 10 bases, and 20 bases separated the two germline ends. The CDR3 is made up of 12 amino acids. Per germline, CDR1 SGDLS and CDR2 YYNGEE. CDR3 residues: CASGTGTRDYTF. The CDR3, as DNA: TGTGCCTCCGGGACCGGAACGAGGGACTACACCTTC.

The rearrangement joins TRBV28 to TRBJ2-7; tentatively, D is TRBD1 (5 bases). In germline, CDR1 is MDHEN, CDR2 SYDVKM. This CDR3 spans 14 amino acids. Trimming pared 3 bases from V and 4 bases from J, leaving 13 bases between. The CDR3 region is CASSFGPQGYEQYF. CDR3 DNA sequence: TGTGCCAGCAGTTTCGGGCCCCAGGGATACGAGCAGTACTTC.

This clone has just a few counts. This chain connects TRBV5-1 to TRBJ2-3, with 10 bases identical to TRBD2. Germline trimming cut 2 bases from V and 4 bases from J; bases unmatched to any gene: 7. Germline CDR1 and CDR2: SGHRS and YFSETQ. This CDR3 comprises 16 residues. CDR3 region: CASSLGAGGPSDTQYF. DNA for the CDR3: TGCGCCAGCAGCTTAGGAGCGGGAGGGCCATCAGATACGCAGTATTTT.

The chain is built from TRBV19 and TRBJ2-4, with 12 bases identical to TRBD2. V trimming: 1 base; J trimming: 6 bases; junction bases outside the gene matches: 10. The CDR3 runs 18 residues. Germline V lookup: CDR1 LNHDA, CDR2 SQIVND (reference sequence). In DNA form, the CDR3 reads TGTGCCAGTAGTATAGTTGGGCTAGCGGGAGGGCTTCGAAACATTCAGTACTTC. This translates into CASSIVGLAGGLRNIQYF.

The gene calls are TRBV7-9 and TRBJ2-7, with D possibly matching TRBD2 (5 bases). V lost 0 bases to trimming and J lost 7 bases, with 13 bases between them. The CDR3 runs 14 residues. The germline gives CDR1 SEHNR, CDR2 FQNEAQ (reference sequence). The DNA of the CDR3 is TGTGCCAGCAGCTTAGCAGGCAGCGGATCGGAGCAGTACTTC. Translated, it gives CASSLAGSGSEQYF.

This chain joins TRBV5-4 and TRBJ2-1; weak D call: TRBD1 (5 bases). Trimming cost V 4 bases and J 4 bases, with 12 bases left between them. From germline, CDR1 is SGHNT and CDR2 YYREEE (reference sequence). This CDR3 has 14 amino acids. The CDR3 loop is CASSPDKFYNEQFF. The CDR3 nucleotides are TGTGCCAGCAGCCCGGACAAGTTTTACAATGAGCAGTTCTTC.

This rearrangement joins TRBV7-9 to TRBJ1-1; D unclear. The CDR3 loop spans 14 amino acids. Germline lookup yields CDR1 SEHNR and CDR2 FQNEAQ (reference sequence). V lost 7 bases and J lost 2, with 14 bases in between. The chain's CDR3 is CASISNSYNTEAFF. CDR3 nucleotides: TGTGCCAGCATTAGCAATTCCTATAACACTGAAGCTTTCTTT.

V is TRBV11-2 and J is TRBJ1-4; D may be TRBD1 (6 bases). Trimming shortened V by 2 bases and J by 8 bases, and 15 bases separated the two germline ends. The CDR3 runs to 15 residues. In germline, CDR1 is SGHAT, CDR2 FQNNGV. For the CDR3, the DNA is TGTGCCAGCAGCTTACTAAGGGGGAGACGGGAAAAACTGTTTTTT. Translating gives CASSLLRGRREKLFF.

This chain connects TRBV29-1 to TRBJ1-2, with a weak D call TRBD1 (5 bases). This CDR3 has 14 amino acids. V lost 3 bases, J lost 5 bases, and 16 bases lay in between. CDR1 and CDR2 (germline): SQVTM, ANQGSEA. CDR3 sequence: CSVDPGTAQYGYTF. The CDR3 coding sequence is TGCAGCGTTGATCCGGGGACCGCACAATATGGCTACACCTTC.

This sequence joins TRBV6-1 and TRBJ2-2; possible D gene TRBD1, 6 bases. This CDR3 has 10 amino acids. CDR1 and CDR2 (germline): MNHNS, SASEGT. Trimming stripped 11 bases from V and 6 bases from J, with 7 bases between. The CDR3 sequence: CAAGAGELFF. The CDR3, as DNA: TGTGCCGCAGGGGCCGGGGAGCTGTTTTTT.

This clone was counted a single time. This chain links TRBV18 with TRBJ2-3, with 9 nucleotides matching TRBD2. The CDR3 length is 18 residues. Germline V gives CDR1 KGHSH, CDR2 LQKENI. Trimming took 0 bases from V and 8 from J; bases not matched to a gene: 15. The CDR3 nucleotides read TGTGCCAGCTCACCACCTAGGGAAGCGGGAGGCCAAAGGGGTACGCAGTATTTT. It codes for CASSPPREAGGQRGTQYF.

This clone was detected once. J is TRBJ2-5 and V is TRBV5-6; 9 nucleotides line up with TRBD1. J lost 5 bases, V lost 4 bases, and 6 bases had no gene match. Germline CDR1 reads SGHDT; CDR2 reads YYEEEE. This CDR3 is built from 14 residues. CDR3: CASSPGQGYETQYF. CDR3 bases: TGTGCCAGCAGCCCGGGACAGGGCTATGAGACCCAGTACTTC.

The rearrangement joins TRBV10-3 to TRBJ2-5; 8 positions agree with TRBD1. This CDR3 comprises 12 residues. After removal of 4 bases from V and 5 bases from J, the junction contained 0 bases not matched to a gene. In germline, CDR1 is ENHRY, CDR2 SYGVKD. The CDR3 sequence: CAISGTGETQYF. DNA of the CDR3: TGTGCCATCAGTGGGACAGGGGAGACCCAGTACTTC.

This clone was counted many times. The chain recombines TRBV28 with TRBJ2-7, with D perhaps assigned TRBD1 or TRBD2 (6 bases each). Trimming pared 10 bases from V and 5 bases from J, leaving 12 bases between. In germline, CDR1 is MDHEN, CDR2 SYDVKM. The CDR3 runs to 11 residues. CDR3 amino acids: CAIIRGDEQYF. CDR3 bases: TGTGCCATCATTAGGGGGGACGAGCAGTACTTC.

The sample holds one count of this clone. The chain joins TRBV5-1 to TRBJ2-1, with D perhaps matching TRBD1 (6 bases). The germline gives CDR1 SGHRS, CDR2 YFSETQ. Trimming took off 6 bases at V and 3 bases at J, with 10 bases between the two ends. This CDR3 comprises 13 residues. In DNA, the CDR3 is TGCGCCAGCAAGGCCAGGGGCTACAATGAGCAGTTCTTC. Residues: CASKARGYNEQFF.

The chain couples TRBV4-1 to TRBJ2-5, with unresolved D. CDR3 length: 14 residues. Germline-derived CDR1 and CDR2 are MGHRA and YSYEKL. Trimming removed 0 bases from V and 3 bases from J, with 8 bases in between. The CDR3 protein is CASSQDSRKETQYF. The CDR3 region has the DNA TGCGCCAGCAGCCAAGATTCGAGAAAAGAGACCCAGTACTTC.